These 2 T cell receptor beta chains came from one sample sequenced in a study of PD-1 blockade in mismatch repair-deficient tumors. Using immunoSEQ multiplex PCR, the repertoire was profiled, and TCRdb retains in-frame clones only, with some absent. Found here are about 51,000 clones, more than 65% of them singletons; the top ten hold 6.5% to 9%. The specimen comprised peripheral blood, sampled less than 21 weeks after starting pembrolizumab. Receptors were obtained from an adult with mismatch repair-deficient cancer.

The gene calls are TRBV11-2 and TRBJ2-1; possibly TRBD1 for D (6 bases). V was trimmed by 8 bases and J by 12 bases, leaving 17 bases between them. CDR3 length: 12 residues. The germline V gene encodes CDR1 SGHAT and CDR2 FQNNGV. CDR3 in amino acids: CASLGSRGGQFF. The CDR3 coding sequence is TGTGCCAGCCTGGGGAGCAGGGGTGGGCAGTTCTTC.

The chain combines TRBV4-1 with TRBJ2-7; 8 nucleotides agree with TRBD2. The CDR3 has 15 residues. Losses at the gene ends were 0 bases for V and 0 bases for J; bases not matched to a gene: 1. Germline lookup yields CDR1 MGHRA and CDR2 YSYEKL. The CDR3 DNA reads TGCGCCAGCAGCCAAGAAAGCGGGAGCTCCTACGAGCAGTACTTC. It specifies CASSQESGSSYEQYF.